This T cell receptor (beta chain) was found in a study of spatial heterogeneity in lung cancer. The time point here: sample taken at primary tumor resection. In each case, whole RNA from tumor, nontumor lung or frozen PBMC was sequenced unsorted. CDR3 size: 15 residues. Looked up from germline, CDR1 is KGHSH and CDR2 is LQKENI. V was clipped by 6 bases and J by 8 bases; unmatched bases: 10. TCRdb ran MiXCR on the 5' RACE reads and lists one entry per CDR3 protein. This table holds 50,000 to 65,000 distinct CDR3 sequences, approximately 8.9% found once. This clonotype was seen many times. The receptor comes from a female donor with early-stage non-small cell lung cancer. The chain uses TRBV18 and TRBJ1-4; 9 bases map to TRBD1. Here the sequenced sample was PBMCs, taken at surgery. The CDR3 reads CASSAGTGSEEKLFF. Here the CDR3 DNA reads TGTGCCAGCTCCGCCGGGACAGGGTCGGAGGAAAAACTGTTTTTT.